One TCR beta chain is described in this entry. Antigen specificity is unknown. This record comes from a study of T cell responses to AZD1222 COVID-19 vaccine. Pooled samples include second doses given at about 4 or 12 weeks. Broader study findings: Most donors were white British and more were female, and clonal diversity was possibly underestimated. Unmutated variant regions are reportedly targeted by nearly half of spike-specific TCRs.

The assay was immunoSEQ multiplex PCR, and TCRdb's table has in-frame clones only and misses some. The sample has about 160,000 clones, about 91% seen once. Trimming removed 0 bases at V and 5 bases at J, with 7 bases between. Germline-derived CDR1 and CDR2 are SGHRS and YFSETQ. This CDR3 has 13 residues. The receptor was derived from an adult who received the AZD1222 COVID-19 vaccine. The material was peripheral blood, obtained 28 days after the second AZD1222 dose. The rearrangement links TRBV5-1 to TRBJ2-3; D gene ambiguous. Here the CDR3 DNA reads TGCGCCAGCAGCTTGGGTAGTGGAGATACGCAGTATTTT. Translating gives CASSLGSGDTQYF. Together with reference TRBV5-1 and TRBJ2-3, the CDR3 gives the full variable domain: KAGVTQTPRYLIKTRGQQVTLSCSPISGHRSVSWYQQTPGQGLQFLFEYFSETQRNKGNFPGRFSGRQFSNSRSEMNVSTLELGDSALYLCASSLGSGDTQYFGPGTRLTVL.